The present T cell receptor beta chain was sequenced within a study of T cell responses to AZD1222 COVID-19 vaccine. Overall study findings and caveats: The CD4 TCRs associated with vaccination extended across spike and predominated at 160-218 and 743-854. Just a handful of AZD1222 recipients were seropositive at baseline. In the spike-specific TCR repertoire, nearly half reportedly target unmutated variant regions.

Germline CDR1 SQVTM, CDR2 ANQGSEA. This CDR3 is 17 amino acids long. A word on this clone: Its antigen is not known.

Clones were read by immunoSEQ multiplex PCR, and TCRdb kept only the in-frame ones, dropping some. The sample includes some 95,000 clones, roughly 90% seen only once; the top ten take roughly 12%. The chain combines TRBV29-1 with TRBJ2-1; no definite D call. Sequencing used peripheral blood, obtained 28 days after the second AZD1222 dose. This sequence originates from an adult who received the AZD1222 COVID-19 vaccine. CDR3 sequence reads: CSARPRRRSGTDNEQFF. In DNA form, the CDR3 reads TGCAGTGCCAGACCCAGGAGACGTAGTGGAACTGACAATGAGCAGTTCTTC.